A single sample is the source of the 8 T cell receptor beta chains below, sequenced in a study of blood T cells in healthy people across ages. The use of a sample-barcoded 5' primer and a J-beta primer mix characterized a second PCR of roughly 6 to 11 cycles. TCRdb reanalysed the 5' RACE reads using MiXCR and keeps one entry per CDR3 protein. This table holds fewer than 800,000 distinct CDR3 sequences, around 45% found once. The sample taken for sequencing was blood. These receptors all come from a woman aged 60 to 75 in good health.

A few counts support this clonotype. This chain connects TRBV7-2 to TRBJ2-3; TRBD2 matches at 7 bases. V gave up 1 base and J gave up 4 bases; unmatched junction bases: 14. The germline gives CDR1 SGHTA, CDR2 FQGNSA. The CDR3 extends over 18 amino acids. The CDR3 region has the DNA TGTGCCAGCAGCTTAGGCCGATATGGGACTATCATGGCAGATACGCAGTATTTT. This gives the protein CASSLGRYGTIMADTQYF.

CDR3 amino acids: CSVAKIGPYGDTQYF. CDR3 nucleotide sequence: TGCAGCGTTGCGAAGATCGGCCCCTATGGAGATACGCAGTATTTT. This sequence joins TRBV29-1 and TRBJ2-3; D gene unclear. Germline V gene data show CDR1 as SQVTM and CDR2 as ANQGSEA. Deletions cut 4 bases from V and 5 bases from J, with 19 bases between. CDR3 length: 15 amino acids.

This sequence joins TRBV20-1 and TRBJ2-3; TRBD2 matches 10 bases. V trimming: 6 bases; J trimming: 4 bases; junction bases outside the gene matches: 10. CDR3 length: 15 residues. Germline CDR1 reads DFQATT; CDR2 reads SNEGSKA (reference sequence). The CDR3 here is CSAFRASGSSDTQYF. In nucleotides, the CDR3 is TGCAGTGCCTTTCGGGCTAGCGGGAGTTCAGATACGCAGTATTTT.

The V gene is TRBV20-1, the J gene TRBJ2-2, with 7 nucleotides matching TRBD2. The V and J ends lost 3 bases and 4 bases, in that order; junction bases with no gene match: 8. Germline V gene lookup returns CDR1 DFQATT and CDR2 SNEGSKA (reference sequence). The CDR3 spans 15 residues. CDR3 residues: CSARIGLDFTGELFF. CDR3 coding DNA: TGCAGTGCTAGGATTGGACTAGATTTCACCGGGGAGCTGTTTTTT.

In its sample, this clonotype was seen once. V gene TRBV4-2 combines with J gene TRBJ2-3, with D perhaps matching TRBD2 (5 bases). CDR3 length: 17 amino acids. Germline CDR1 and CDR2: LGHNA and YNFKEQ. V was cut by 0 bases and J by 2 bases, with 15 bases left in between. CDR3 region: CASSQDVSGINTDTQYF. In DNA, the CDR3 is TGTGCCAGCAGCCAAGATGTCTCGGGAATCAACACAGATACGCAGTATTTT.

The CDR3 DNA sequence: TGCAGTACAGACGGGACAGGGAACGATGAGCAGTTCTTC. Translating gives CSTDGTGNDEQFF. The chain employs TRBV20-1 and TRBJ2-1; 9 bases map to TRBD1. The CDR3 runs 13 residues. Trimming took 8 bases from V and 8 from J; bases not matched to a gene: 10. Germline assignment: CDR1 DFQATT and CDR2 SNEGSKA (reference sequence).

This clonotype appeared many times. J is TRBJ2-5 and V is TRBV5-1; TRBD1 agrees at 8 bases. V gave up 3 bases and J gave up 2 bases; unmatched junction bases: 6. This CDR3 region has 15 residues. Looked up from germline, CDR1 is SGHRS and CDR2 is YFSETQ. CDR3 sequence: CASSSGQVGQETQYF. The CDR3 region has the DNA TGCGCCAGCAGCTCGGGACAGGTGGGGCAAGAGACCCAGTACTTC.

The chain employs TRBV2 and TRBJ2-1; D possibly corresponds to TRBD2 (5 bases). The CDR3 covers 15 residues. The V gene lost 4 bases and the J gene lost 5 bases, with 15 bases spanning the gap. Germline CDR1 SNHLY, CDR2 FYNNEI. The CDR3 nucleotides are TGTGCCAGCAGTGCGAGTCTAGCTGGGGACAATGAGCAGTTCTTC. As protein: CASSASLAGDNEQFF.